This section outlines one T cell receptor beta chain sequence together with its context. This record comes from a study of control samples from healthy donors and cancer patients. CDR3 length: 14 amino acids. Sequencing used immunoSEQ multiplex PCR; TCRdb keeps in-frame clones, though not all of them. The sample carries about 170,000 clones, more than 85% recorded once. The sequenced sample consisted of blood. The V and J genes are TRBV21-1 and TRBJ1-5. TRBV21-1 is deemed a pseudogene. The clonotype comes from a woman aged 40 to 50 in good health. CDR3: CASSTGRPNQPQHF. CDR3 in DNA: TGTGCCAGCAGCACAGGACGGCCCAATCAGCCCCAGCATTTT.